The clone carrying this TCR beta chain was detected only a few times. Its antigen is still unknown. Germline assignment: CDR1 SGHRS and CDR2 YFSETQ. V lost 5 bases and J lost 3, with 11 bases in between. The CDR3 is 14 amino acids. This record belongs to a study of beta chain features in type 1 diabetes. Regarding the study as a whole: TCRB CDR3 length was moderately but significantly reduced in all four CD4+ subsets of Type 1 diabetes patients.

The single heparinised draw taken from each donor contained around 110 mL of blood on average. All of the sorted populations showed purity greater than 98%. Every bit of the isolated RNA underwent reverse transcription, so sequencing read expressed TCRB transcripts. For naive, central memory and regulatory T cell samples, reads averaged about 3.5 million. Method: immunoSEQ multiplex PCR; TCRdb's copy keeps in-frame clones and lacks some. The repertoire includes around 160,000 clones, 6.5% to 8.5% of them detected once, and over 0.5% sits in the top ten. This TCR derives from a woman between 18 and 29 years old with type 1 diabetes. The chain combines TRBV5-1 with TRBJ2-2; D remains unclear. Input material: central memory CD4+ T cells from blood. The CDR3, as DNA: TGCGCCAGCAGAACCCGTACGGACACCGGGGAGCTGTTTTTT. Its protein product is CASRTRTDTGELFF.